This paragraph reports one T cell receptor beta chain. The data belong to a study of control samples from healthy donors and cancer patients. Profiled with immunoSEQ multiplex PCR; TCRdb holds only in-frame clones, not every one. The data show 150,000 to 180,000 clones, around 96% seen once. The germline CDR1 and CDR2 sequences are SEHNR and FQNEAQ (reference sequence). The V end was cut by 5 bases, the J end by 5 bases, with 9 bases between. CDR3 length: 12 amino acids. Sequenced sample: blood. This sequence was found in a man in his forties in good health. The genes are TRBV7-9 and TRBJ1-1; possible D gene TRBD1, 5 bases. The CDR3: CASSLRETEAFF. The CDR3, as DNA: TGTGCCAGCAGCCTCAGGGAAACTGAAGCTTTCTTT.